This paragraph reports one T cell receptor beta chain. Its antigen is unknown. This record belongs to a study of OX40 agonist ivuxolimab in advanced cancers. Enrollment shut out patients with autoimmune disease history or systemic immunosuppression. Study-wide points: The investigators did not determine what antigen specificity the expanded peripheral T cells had. Near-lowest levels of clonal expansion characterized partial responders at 0.1-3.0 mg/kg.

The CDR3 sequence is 17 residues long. With V trimmed by 7 bases and J by 0 bases, 4 bases remained unmatched. CDR1 is LNHDA, CDR2 SQIVND, per germline (reference sequence). Only in-frame clones appear in the TCRdb table, and some are missing; sequencing was by immunoSEQ multiplex PCR. The sample includes about 48,000 clones, roughly 87% of them seen just once. The specimen was CD4+ or CD8+ T cells sorted from blood, collected in a trial of the OX40 agonist ivuxolimab. The J gene is TRBJ2-6, the V gene TRBV19; the match to TRBD2 covers 12 bases. The sequence was obtained from an adult with an advanced solid tumor such as melanoma, head and neck, liver or kidney cancer. CDR3 protein: CASTQLAGGSGANVLTF. The CDR3 DNA follows: TGTGCCAGTACCCAACTAGCGGGGGGCTCTGGGGCCAACGTCCTGACTTTC. Together with reference TRBV19 and TRBJ2-6, the CDR3 gives the full variable domain: DGGITQSPKYLFRKEGQNVTLSCEQNLNHDAMYWYRQDPGQGLRLIYYSQIVNDFQKGDIAEGYSVSREKKESFPLTVTSAQKNPTAFYLCASTQLAGGSGANVLTFGAGSRLTVL.